These 23 T cell receptor beta chains were all obtained from the same sample, sequenced in a study of cytomegalovirus exposure and HLA in healthy donors. A multiplex PCR was run with 60 Vbeta primers and 13 Jbeta primers. Data came from immunoSEQ multiplex PCR; TCRdb stores just in-frame clones and leaves some out. The sample includes 150,000 to 200,000 clones, about 9% of them seen just once. Sequencing was performed on PBMCs. Every receptor here comes from a woman under 40 in good health and CMV-seropositive.

In this sample, this clone turned up a few times. The junction departs from germline at one end; a sequencing error may be responsible. Other DNA sequences within the sample encode an identical CDR3. The rearrangement uses TRBV4-2 and TRBJ2-4, with no clear D. This CDR3 is built from 16 residues. Germline-derived CDR1 and CDR2 are LGHNA and YNFKEQ. The CDR3 DNA reads TGTGCCAGTAGCCAAGAAAAGCTCTGGTCCAAAAACATTCAGTACTTC. Translated: CASSQEKLWSKNIQYF.

The sample holds a few counts of this clone. This chain joins TRBV6-5 and TRBJ2-7; 11 nucleotides agree with TRBD2. J was trimmed by 3 bases and V by 4 bases; bases with no gene match: 8. The length of the CDR3 is 16 residues. Per germline, CDR1 MNHEY and CDR2 SVGAGI. For the CDR3, the DNA is TGTGCCAGCAGTTCCCCTCAGACTAGCGGGAACTACGAGCAGTACTTC. Translation gives CASSSPQTSGNYEQYF.

This chain uses TRBV11-2 with TRBJ2-2, with D possibly matching TRBD2 (6 bases). The V gene lost 5 bases and the J gene lost 4 bases, with 20 bases spanning the gap. The CDR3 has 17 residues. CDR1 is SGHAT and CDR2 is FQNNGV in the germline V gene. The CDR3 region is CASSQDWRASSTGELFF. The DNA of the CDR3 is TGTGCCAGCAGCCAGGACTGGAGGGCCTCGAGCACCGGGGAGCTGTTTTTT.

The chain couples TRBV5-1 to TRBJ2-7; TRBD2 matches 9 bases. The CDR3 loop spans 16 amino acids. CDR1 is SGHRS and CDR2 is YFSETQ in the germline V gene. After removal of 5 bases from V and 2 bases from J, the junction contained 11 bases not matched to a gene. The CDR3 nucleotides are TGCGCCAGCAGTGCTACTCTAGCGGGATTCACCTACGAGCAGTACTTC. The encoded protein is CASSATLAGFTYEQYF.

This clone was recorded once. The chain couples TRBV7-2 to TRBJ2-7, with D maybe TRBD1 (8 bases). The CDR3 length is 17 residues. The ends were cut back, 5 bases at V and 3 bases at J, with 23 bases in the middle. Germline V gives CDR1 SGHTA, CDR2 FQGNSA. The CDR3 protein is CASSPGGGGRGGYEQYF. CDR3 sequence (DNA): TGTGCCAGCAGCCCAGGGGGCGGCGGGAGAGGCGGCTACGAGCAGTACTTC.

This clone appeared a few times. This chain joins TRBV19 and TRBJ1-1; no reliable D call. Germline loops: CDR1 LNHDA, CDR2 SQIVND (reference sequence). V was cut by 4 bases and J by 3 bases, with 12 bases left in between. CDR3 length: 14 amino acids. The CDR3 sequence: CASSNPRGYTEAFF. The CDR3 bases are TGTGCCAGTAGTAACCCGCGGGGTTACACTGAAGCTTTCTTT.

On this clone: Within the sample, other DNA sequences also encode this same CDR3. The rearrangement links TRBV5-1 to TRBJ2-5; maybe TRBD1 (6 bases). CDR1 is SGHRS and CDR2 is YFSETQ in the germline V gene. The CDR3 extends over 14 amino acids. V shed 0 bases and J shed 4 bases, with 10 bases lying between them. Here the CDR3 reads CASSLEGVGETQYF. The CDR3 nucleotides read TGCGCCAGCAGCTTGGAGGGGGTTGGAGAGACCCAGTACTTC.

This clone was detected a few times. The chain employs TRBV7-6 and TRBJ2-5; the match to TRBD2 covers 9 bases. The CDR3 consists of 15 residues. Germline CDR1 SGHVS, CDR2 FNYEAQ. After removal of 2 bases from V and 4 bases from J, the junction contained 5 bases not matched to a gene. The CDR3 loop is CASSLFGGRGETQYF. CDR3 in DNA: TGTGCCAGCAGCTTATTCGGCGGGAGGGGAGAGACCCAGTACTTC. The full variable domain, with the rest looked up from reference TRBV7-6 and TRBJ2-5, is GAGVSQSPRYKVTKRGQDVALRCDPISGHVSLYWYRQALGQGPEFLTYFNYEAQQDKSGLPNDRFSAERPEGSISTLTIQRTEQRDSAMYRCASSLFGGRGETQYFGPGTRLLVL.

This clone was seen a few times. The chain employs TRBV5-4 and TRBJ2-1; TRBD2 agrees at 8 bases. CDR3 length equals 15 residues. V was pared by 0 bases and J by 6 bases, with 5 bases of the junction left unmatched. CDR1 SGHNT and CDR2 YYREEE come from the germline V gene (reference sequence). CDR3 protein: CASSLDLAGSNEQFF. CDR3 bases: TGTGCCAGCAGCTTGGACCTAGCGGGTAGCAATGAGCAGTTCTTC.

In DNA, the CDR3 is TGTGCCAGCTCACCACAAAGCGGAAGGAAAACTTTCTTT. Its protein is CASSPQSGRKTFF. The chain is built from TRBV18 and TRBJ1-1; D is unclear. Trimming took off 1 base at V and 12 bases at J, with 15 bases between the two ends. CDR3 length: 13 residues. Germline V CDR1 and CDR2: KGHSH, LQKENI.

This clone was observed a few times. The chain couples TRBV2 to TRBJ1-2; D not resolved. In germline, CDR1 is SNHLY, CDR2 FYNNEI. V lost 3 bases and J 4 bases, leaving 12 bases between the germline ends. The CDR3 is 14 amino acids. Here the CDR3 DNA reads TGTGCCAGCAGTGAGACGTCAGGTGTCTATGGCTACACCTTC. It specifies CASSETSGVYGYTF.

This chain uses TRBV11-3 with TRBJ2-2, with 10 bases that match TRBD2. The CDR3 is 16 residues long. V lost 5 bases, J lost 2 bases, and 5 bases stayed unmatched. Germline assignment: CDR1 SGHNT and CDR2 YENEEA. The CDR3 DNA follows: TGTGCCAGCAGCCCCGGGACTAGCGTCAACACCGGGGAGCTGTTTTTT. Protein sequence: CASSPGTSVNTGELFF.

This clone showed up just a few times. The CDR3, as DNA: TGTGCCAGCAGCTCTCAGGGCGGAGACACTGAAGCTTTCTTT. Its protein product is CASSSQGGDTEAFF. This rearrangement joins TRBV7-8 to TRBJ1-1; possibly TRBD1 for D (5 bases). Germline V gene lookup returns CDR1 SGHVS and CDR2 FQNEAQ. This CDR3 spans 14 amino acids. V lost 4 bases and J lost 3, with 12 bases in between. Using reference TRBV7-8 and TRBJ1-1 for the parts outside the CDR3, the full variable domain is GAGVSQSPRYKVAKRGQDVALRCDPISGHVSLFWYQQALGQGPEFLTYFQNEAQLDKSGLPSDRFFAERPEGSVSTLKIQRTQQEDSAVYLCASSSQGGDTEAFFGQGTRLTVV.

This chain connects TRBV6-1 to TRBJ1-3, with D uncertain. The germline V gene encodes CDR1 MNHNS and CDR2 SASEGT. V lost 8 bases to trimming and J lost 0 bases, with 11 bases between them. The CDR3 totals 14 residues. CDR3 DNA: TGTGCCAGCTGCGAACGTAGCTCTGGAAACACCATATATTTT. Its translation: CASCERSSGNTIYF.

This chain uses TRBV30 with TRBJ2-7, with TRBD2 matching 9 bases. The CDR3 loop spans 13 amino acids. Germline values: CDR1 GTSNPN, CDR2 SVGIG (reference sequence). Losses at the gene ends were 5 bases for V and 4 bases for J; bases not matched to a gene: 6. CDR3 loop: CAWGSGSRYEQYF. The CDR3, as DNA: TGTGCCTGGGGTAGCGGGAGCAGATACGAGCAGTACTTC.

The rearrangement joins TRBV27 to TRBJ2-7, with TRBD2 identical over 11 bases. Germline loops: CDR1 MNHEY, CDR2 SMNVEV (reference sequence). This CDR3 is built from 15 residues. V dropped 0 bases and J dropped 7; count of bases not matched to a gene: 5. The CDR3 region has the DNA TGTGCCAGCAGTTTATCGACTAGCGGGACCGGTGAGCAGTACTTC. This translates into CASSLSTSGTGEQYF.

A few counts support this clone. This rearrangement joins TRBV29-1 to TRBJ2-1, with D hard to call. V lost 5 bases and J lost 7, with 12 bases in between. The CDR3 consists of 12 residues. Germline lookup yields CDR1 SQVTM and CDR2 ANQGSEA. DNA for the CDR3: TGCAGCGTTTCCGAAGCTAATAATGAGCAGTTCTTC. Protein: CSVSEANNEQFF.

This sequence joins TRBV9 and TRBJ2-1, with D unclear. The CDR3 consists of 13 residues. Per germline, CDR1 SGDLS and CDR2 YYNGEE. V dropped 0 bases and J dropped 7 bases, with 8 bases sitting between them. The CDR3 loop reads CASSVGLENEQFF. The CDR3 DNA reads TGTGCCAGCAGCGTAGGTCTGGAGAATGAGCAGTTCTTC.

The table lists this clone with a few counts. V usage is TRBV19 and J usage is TRBJ2-3; 7 bases are shared with TRBD1. From germline, CDR1 is LNHDA and CDR2 SQIVND (reference sequence). The junction had 8 bases not matched to a gene; V was cut back by 4 bases and J by 4 bases. The CDR3 length is 15 residues. CDR3 nucleotide sequence: TGTGCCAGTAGTACTAGAACAGGGGCCGCAGATACGCAGTATTTT. Its protein product is CASSTRTGAADTQYF.

V and J are TRBV20-1 and TRBJ2-7; no reliable D call. Germline lookup yields CDR1 DFQATT and CDR2 SNEGSKA (reference sequence). The V gene lost 3 bases and the J gene lost 5 bases, with 5 bases spanning the gap. CDR3 length equals 10 residues. The CDR3, as DNA: TGCAGTGCTAGCTATAACGAGCAGTACTTC. As protein: CSASYNEQYF.

The CDR3 sequence is CASSQDAREYSYNEQFF. The DNA for the CDR3 is TGTGCCAGCAGCCAAGATGCGCGGGAGTACTCCTACAATGAGCAGTTCTTC. The V and J genes are TRBV4-2 and TRBJ2-1; 7 bases agree with TRBD2. V shed 0 bases and J 0 bases; nucleotides not matched to a gene: 5. Germline V gene lookup returns CDR1 LGHNA and CDR2 YNFKEQ. The CDR3 sequence is 17 residues long.

J is TRBJ2-1 and V is TRBV11-2, with TRBD1 as a possible D gene (5 bases). The V end was cut by 3 bases, the J end by 4 bases, with 22 bases between. Germline V CDR1 and CDR2: SGHAT, FQNNGV. The CDR3 runs 18 residues. CDR3 bases: TGTGCCAGCAGCTTGATACCGCTAGGGCGGCACAGGTACAATGAGCAGTTCTTC. Translated: CASSLIPLGRHRYNEQFF.

The gene calls are TRBV5-5 and TRBJ2-5; D is undetermined. Germline V gives CDR1 SGHKS, CDR2 YYEKEE (reference sequence). V lost 1 base to trimming and J lost 2 bases, with 9 bases between them. The CDR3 is 14 amino acids. CDR3 nucleotides: TGTGCCAGCAGCTTGATAGGAGCGCAAGAGACCCAGTACTTC. Protein product: CASSLIGAQETQYF.